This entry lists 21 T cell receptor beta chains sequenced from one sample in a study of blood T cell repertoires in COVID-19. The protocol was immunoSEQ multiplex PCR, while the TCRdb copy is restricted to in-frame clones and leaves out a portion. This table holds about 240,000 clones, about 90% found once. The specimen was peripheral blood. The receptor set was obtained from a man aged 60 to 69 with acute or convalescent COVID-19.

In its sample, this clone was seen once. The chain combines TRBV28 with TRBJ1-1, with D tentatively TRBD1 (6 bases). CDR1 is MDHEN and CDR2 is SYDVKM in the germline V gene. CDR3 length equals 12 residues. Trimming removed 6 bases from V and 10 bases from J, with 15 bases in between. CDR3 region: CASRREGVVAFF. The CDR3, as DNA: TGTGCCAGCAGGAGGGAGGGGGTTGTAGCTTTCTTT.

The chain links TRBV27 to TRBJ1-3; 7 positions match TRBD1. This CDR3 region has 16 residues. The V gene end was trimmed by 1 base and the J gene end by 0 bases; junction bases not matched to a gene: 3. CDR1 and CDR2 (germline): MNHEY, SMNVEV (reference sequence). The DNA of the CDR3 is TGTGCCAGCAGTTTATATTACAGGGGCTCTGGAAACACCATATATTTT. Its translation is CASSLYYRGSGNTIYF.

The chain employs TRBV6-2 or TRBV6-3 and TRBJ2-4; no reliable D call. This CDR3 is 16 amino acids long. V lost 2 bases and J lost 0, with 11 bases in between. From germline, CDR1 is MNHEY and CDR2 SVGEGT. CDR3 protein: CASSYGSREAKNIQYF. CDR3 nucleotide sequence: TGTGCCAGCAGTTACGGTAGCAGAGAAGCCAAAAACATTCAGTACTTC.

In DNA, the CDR3 is TGTGCCTGGGACCGGACAGGGGAGGAAAGCAATGAGCAGTTCTTC. It codes for CAWDRTGEESNEQFF. The chain has TRBV30 and TRBJ2-1; 9 nucleotides match TRBD1. The germline V gene has CDR1 GTSNPN and CDR2 SVGIG (reference sequence). After removal of 5 bases from V and 6 bases from J, the junction contained 11 bases not matched to a gene. CDR3 length: 15 amino acids.

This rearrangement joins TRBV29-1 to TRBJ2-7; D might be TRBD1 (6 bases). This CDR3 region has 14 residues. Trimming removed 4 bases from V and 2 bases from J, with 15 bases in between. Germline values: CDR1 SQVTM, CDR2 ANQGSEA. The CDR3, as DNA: TGCAGCGTTGTTAACAGGGATAAAGCCTACGAGCAGTACTTC. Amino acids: CSVVNRDKAYEQYF.

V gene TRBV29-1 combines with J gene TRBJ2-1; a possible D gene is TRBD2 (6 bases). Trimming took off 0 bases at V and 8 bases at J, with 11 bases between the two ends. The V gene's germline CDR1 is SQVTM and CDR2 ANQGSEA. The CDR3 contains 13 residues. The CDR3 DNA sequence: TGCAGCGTTGAAGATGGAGGGTGGGATGAGCAGTTCTTC. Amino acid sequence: CSVEDGGWDEQFF.

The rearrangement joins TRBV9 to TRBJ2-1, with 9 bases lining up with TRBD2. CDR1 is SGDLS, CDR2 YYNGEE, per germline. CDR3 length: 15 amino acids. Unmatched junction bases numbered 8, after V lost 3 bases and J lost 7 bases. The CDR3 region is CASSGLAGVGNEQFF. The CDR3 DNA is TGTGCCAGCAGCGGGTTAGCGGGAGTAGGGAATGAGCAGTTCTTC. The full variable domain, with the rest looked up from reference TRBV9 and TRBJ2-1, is DSGVTQTPKHLITATGQRVTLRCSPRSGDLSVYWYQQSLDQGLQFLIQYYNGEERAKGNILERFSAQQFPDLHSELNLSSLELGDSALYFCASSGLAGVGNEQFFGPGTRLTVL.

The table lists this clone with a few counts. This chain's CDR3 is CASSLNGYNEQFF. The CDR3 DNA reads as TGTGCCAGCTCACTAAACGGGTACAATGAGCAGTTCTTC. The genes are TRBV18 and TRBJ2-1; D unclear. Germline lookup yields CDR1 KGHSH and CDR2 LQKENI. This CDR3 contains 13 residues. V was clipped by 4 bases and J by 4 bases, with 8 bases between them.

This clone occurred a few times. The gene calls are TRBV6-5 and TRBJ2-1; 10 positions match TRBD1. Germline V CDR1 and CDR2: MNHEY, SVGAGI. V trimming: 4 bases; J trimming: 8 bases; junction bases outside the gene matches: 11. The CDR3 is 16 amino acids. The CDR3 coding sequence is TGTGCCAGCAGTTCCCCCGGGACAGGGGCCCTCGATGAGCAGTTCTTC. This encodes CASSSPGTGALDEQFF.

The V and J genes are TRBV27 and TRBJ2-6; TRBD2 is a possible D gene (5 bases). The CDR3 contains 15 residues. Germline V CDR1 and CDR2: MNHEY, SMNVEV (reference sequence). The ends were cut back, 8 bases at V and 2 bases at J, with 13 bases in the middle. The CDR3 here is CASGWVRAGANVLTF. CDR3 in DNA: TGTGCCAGCGGTTGGGTGAGGGCTGGGGCCAACGTCCTGACTTTC.

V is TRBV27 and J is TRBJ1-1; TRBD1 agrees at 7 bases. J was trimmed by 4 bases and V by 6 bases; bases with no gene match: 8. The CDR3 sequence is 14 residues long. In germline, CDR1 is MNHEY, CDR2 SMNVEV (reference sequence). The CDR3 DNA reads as TGTGCCAGCAGGACGGGACAGACGGGCACTGAAGCTTTCTTT. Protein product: CASRTGQTGTEAFF.

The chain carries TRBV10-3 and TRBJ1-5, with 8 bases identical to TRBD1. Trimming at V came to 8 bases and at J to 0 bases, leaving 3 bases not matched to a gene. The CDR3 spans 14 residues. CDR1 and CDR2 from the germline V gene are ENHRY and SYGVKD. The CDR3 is CAIGTGNSNQPQHF. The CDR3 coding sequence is TGTGCCATCGGGACAGGCAATAGCAATCAGCCCCAGCATTTT.

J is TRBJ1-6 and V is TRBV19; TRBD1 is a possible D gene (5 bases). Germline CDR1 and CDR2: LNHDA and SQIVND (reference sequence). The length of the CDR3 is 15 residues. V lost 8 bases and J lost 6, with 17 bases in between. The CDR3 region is CASVQDPNPNSPLHF. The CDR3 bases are TGTGCCAGTGTACAGGACCCGAATCCTAATTCACCCCTCCACTTT. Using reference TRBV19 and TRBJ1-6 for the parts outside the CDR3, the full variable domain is DGGITQSPKYLFRKEGQNVTLSCEQNLNHDAMYWYRQDPGQGLRLIYYSQIVNDFQKGDIAEGYSVSREKKESFPLTVTSAQKNPTAFYLCASVQDPNPNSPLHFGNGTRLTVT.

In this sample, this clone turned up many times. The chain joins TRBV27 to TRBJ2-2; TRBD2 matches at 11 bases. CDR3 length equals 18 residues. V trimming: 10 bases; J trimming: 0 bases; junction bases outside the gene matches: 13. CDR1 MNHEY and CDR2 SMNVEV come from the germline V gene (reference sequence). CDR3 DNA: TGTGCCAAATCCGGGACTAGCGGAGAGTTCGCGAACACCGGGGAGCTGTTTTTT. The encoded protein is CAKSGTSGEFANTGELFF.

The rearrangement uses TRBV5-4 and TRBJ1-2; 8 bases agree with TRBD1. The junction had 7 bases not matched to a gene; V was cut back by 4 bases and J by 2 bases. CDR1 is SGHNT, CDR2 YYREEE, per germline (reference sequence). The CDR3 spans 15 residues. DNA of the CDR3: TGTGCCAGCAGCCCGGGACAGGCACTGAACTATGGCTACACCTTC. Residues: CASSPGQALNYGYTF.

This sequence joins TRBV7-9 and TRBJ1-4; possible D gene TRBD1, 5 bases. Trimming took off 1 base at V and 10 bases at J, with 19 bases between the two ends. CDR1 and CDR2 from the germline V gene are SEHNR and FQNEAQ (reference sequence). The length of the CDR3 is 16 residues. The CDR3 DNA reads TGTGCCAGCAGCTTAGACATCGGGGGAGGGTTTGCAAAACTGTTTTTT. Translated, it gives CASSLDIGGGFAKLFF.

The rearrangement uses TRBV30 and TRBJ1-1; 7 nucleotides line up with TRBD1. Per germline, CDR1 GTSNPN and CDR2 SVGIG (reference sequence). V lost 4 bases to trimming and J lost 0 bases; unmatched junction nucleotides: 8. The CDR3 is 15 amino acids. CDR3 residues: CAWKPGQMMNTEAFF. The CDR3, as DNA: TGTGCCTGGAAACCGGGACAGATGATGAACACTGAAGCTTTCTTT.

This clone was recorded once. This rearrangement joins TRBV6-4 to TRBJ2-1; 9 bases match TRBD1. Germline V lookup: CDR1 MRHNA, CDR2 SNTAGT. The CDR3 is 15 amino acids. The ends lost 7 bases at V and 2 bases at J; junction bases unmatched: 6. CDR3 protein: CASTLDRGAYNEQFF. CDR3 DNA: TGTGCCAGCACCTTGGACAGGGGAGCCTACAATGAGCAGTTCTTC.

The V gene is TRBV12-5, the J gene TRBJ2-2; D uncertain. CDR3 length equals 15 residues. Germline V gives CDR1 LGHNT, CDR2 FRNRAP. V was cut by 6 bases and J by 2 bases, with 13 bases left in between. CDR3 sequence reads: CASGEQFFNTGELFF. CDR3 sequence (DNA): TGTGCTAGTGGAGAACAGTTTTTCAACACCGGGGAGCTGTTTTTT. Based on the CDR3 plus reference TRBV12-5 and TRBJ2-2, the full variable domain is DARVTQTPRHKVTEMGQEVTMRCQPILGHNTVFWYRQTMMQGLELLAYFRNRAPLDDSGMPKDRFSAEMPDATLATLKIQPSEPRDSAVYFCASGEQFFNTGELFFGEGSRLTVL.

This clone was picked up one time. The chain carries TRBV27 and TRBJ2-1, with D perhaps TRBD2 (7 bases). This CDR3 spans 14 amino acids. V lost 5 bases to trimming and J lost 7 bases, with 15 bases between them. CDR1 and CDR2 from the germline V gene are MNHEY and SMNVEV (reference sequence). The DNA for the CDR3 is TGTGCCAGCAGTCCGCTGAGGGGGGGGAATGAGCAGTTCTTC. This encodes CASSPLRGGNEQFF.

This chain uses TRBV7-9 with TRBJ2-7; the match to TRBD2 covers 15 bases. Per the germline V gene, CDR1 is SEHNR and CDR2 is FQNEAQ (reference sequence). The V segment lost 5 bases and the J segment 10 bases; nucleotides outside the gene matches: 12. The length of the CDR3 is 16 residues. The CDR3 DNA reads TGTGCCAGCAGCCGGGAGCGGGGACTAGCGGGAGGAGGCCAGTACTTC. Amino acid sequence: CASSRERGLAGGGQYF.